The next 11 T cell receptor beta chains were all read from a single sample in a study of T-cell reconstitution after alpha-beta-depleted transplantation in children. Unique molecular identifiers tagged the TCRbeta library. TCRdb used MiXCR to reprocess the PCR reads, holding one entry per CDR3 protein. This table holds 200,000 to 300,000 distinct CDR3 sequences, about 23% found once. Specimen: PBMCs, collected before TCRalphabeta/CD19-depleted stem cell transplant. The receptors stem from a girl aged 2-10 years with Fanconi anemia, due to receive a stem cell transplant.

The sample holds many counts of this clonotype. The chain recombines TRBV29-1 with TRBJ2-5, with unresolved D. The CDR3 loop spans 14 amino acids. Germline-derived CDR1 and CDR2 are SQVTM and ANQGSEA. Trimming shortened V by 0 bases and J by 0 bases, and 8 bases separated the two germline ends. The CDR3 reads CSVEDQRDQETQYF. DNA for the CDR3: TGCAGCGTTGAAGATCAAAGGGACCAAGAGACCCAGTACTTC.

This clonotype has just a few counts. DNA of the CDR3: TGCAGTGCTAGGCGCGCGGGAGGCTACTATTCCTACGAGCAGTACTTC. It yields the protein CSARRAGGYYSYEQYF. The V gene is TRBV20-1, the J gene TRBJ2-7; 8 nucleotides agree with TRBD2. Germline V gene data show CDR1 as DFQATT and CDR2 as SNEGSKA (reference sequence). V shed 3 bases and J 1 base; nucleotides not matched to a gene: 11. CDR3 length equals 16 residues.

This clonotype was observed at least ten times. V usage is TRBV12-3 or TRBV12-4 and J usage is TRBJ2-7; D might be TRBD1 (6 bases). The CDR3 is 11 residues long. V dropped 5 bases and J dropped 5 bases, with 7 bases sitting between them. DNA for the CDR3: TGTGCCAGCAGTGGGGGCCACGAGCAGTACTTC. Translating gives CASSGGHEQYF.

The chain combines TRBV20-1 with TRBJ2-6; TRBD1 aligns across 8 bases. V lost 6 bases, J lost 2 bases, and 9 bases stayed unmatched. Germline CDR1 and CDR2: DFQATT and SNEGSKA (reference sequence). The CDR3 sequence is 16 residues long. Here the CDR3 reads CSARQGALPGANVLTF. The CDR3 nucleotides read TGCAGTGCCAGGCAGGGGGCGCTTCCTGGGGCCAACGTCCTGACTTTC.

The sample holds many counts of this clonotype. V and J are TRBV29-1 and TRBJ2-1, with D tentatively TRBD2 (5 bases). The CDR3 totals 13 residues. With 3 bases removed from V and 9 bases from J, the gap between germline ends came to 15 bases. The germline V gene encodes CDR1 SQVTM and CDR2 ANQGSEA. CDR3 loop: CSVDRGAPGEQFF. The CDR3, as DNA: TGCAGCGTTGACCGGGGTGCTCCGGGTGAGCAGTTCTTC.

The CDR3 here is CASSPFWERGNTIYF. DNA for the CDR3: TGTGCCAGCAGTCCTTTTTGGGAAAGAGGAAACACCATATATTTT. This chain connects TRBV12-3 or TRBV12-4 to TRBJ1-3, with D unresolved. The CDR3 contains 15 residues. Trimming removed 5 bases at V and 4 bases at J, with 15 bases between.

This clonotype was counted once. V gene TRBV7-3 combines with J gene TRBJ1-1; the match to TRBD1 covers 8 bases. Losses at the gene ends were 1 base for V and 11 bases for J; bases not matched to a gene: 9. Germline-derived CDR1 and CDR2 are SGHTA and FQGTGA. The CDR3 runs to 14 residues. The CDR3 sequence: CASSLSYGTGRAFF. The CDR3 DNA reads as TGTGCCAGCAGCTTAAGCTACGGGACAGGACGCGCTTTCTTT.

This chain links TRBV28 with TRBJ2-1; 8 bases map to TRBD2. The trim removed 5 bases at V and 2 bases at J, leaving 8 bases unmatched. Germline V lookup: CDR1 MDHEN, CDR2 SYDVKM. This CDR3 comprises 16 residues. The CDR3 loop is CASSPIAGTPYNEQFF. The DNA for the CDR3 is TGTGCCAGCAGTCCGATAGCGGGAACCCCCTACAATGAGCAGTTCTTC. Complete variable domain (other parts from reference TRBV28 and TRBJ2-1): DVKVTQSSRYLVKRTGEKVFLECVQDMDHENMFWYRQDPGLGLRLIYFSYDVKMKEKGDIPEGYSVSREKKERFSLILESASTNQTSMYLCASSPIAGTPYNEQFFGPGTRLTVL.

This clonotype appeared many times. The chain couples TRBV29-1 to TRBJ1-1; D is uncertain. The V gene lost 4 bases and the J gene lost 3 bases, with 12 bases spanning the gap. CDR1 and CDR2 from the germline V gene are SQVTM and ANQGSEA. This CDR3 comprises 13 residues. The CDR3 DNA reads TGCAGCGTTGGGGGAGGGAAGGACACTGAAGCTTTCTTT. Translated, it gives CSVGGGKDTEAFF.

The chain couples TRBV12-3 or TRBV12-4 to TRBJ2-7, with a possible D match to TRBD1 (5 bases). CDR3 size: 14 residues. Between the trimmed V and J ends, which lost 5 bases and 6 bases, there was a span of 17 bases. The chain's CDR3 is CASSNTGKRSEQYF. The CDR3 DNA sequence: TGTGCCAGCAGTAACACAGGTAAACGAAGCGAGCAGTACTTC.

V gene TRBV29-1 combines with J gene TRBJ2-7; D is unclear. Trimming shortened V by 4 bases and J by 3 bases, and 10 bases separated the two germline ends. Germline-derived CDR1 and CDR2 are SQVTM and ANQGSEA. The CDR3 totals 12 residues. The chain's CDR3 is CSVVFPNYEQYF. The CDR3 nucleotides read TGCAGCGTTGTGTTTCCTAACTACGAGCAGTACTTC.